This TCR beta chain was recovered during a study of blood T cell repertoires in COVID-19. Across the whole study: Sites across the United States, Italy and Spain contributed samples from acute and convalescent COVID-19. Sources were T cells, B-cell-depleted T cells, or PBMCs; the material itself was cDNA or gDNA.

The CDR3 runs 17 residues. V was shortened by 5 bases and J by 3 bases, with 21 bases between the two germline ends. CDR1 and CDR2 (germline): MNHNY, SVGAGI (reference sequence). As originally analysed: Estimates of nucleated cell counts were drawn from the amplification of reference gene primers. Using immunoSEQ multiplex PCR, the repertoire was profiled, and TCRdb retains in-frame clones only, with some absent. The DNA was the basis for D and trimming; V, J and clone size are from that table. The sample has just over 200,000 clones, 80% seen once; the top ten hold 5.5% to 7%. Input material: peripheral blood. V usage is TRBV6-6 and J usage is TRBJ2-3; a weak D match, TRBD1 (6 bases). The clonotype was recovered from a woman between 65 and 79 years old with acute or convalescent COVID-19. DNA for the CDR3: TGTGCCAGCAGTCCCCGACGAGGGAAAACAGGGACAGATACGCAGTATTTT. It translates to CASSPRRGKTGTDTQYF.